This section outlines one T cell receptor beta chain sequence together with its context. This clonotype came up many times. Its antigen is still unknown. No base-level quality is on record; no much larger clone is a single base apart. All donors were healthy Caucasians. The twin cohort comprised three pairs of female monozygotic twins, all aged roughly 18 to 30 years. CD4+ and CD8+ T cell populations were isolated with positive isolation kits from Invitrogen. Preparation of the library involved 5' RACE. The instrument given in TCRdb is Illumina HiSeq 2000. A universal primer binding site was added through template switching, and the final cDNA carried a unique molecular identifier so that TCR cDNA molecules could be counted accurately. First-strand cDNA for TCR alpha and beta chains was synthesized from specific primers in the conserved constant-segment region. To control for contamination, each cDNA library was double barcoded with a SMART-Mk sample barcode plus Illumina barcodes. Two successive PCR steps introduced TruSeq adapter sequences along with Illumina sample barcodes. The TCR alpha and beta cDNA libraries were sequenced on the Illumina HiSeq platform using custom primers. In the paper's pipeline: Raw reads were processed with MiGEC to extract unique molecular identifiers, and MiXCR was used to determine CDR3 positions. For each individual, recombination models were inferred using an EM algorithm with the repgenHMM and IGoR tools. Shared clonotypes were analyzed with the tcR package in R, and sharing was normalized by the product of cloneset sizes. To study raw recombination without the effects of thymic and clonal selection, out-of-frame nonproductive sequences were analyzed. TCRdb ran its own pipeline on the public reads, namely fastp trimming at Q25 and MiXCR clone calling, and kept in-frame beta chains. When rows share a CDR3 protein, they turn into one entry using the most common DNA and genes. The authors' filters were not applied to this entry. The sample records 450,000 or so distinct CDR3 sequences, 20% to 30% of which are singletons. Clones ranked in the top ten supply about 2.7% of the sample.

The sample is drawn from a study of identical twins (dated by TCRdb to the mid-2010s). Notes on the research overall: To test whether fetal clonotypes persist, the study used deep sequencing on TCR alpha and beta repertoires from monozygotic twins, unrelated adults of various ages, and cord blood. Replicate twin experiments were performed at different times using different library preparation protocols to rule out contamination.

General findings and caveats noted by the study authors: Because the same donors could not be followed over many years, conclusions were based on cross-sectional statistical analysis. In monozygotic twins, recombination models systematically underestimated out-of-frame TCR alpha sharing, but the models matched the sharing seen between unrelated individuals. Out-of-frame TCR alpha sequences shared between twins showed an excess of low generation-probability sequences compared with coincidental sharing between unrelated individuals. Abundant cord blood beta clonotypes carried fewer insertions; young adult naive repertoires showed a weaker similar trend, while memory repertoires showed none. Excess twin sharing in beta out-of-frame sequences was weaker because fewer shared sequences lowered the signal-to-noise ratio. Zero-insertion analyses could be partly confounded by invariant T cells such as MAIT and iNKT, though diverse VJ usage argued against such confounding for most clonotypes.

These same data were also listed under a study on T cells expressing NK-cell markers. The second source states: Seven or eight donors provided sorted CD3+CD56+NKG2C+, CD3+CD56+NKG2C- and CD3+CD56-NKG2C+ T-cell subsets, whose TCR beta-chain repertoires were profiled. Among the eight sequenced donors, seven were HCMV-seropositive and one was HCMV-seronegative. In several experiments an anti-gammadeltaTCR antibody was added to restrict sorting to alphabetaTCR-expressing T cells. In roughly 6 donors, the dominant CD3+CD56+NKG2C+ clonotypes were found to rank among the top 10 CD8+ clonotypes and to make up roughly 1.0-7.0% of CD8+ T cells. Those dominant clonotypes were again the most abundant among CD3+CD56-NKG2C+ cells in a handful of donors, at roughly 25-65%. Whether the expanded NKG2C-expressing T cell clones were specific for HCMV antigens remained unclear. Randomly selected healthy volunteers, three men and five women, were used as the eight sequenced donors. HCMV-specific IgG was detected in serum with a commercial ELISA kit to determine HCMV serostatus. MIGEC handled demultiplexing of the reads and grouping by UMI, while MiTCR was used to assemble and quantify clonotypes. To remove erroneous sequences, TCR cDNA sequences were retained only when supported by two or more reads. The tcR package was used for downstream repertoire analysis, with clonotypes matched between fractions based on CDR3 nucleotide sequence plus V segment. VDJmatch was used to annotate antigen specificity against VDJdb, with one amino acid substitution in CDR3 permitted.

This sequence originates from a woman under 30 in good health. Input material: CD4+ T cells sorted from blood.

The DNA sequence follows: TGTGCCAGCTCACCATCATCAGGGGGGAATTACGAGCAGTACTTC. Protein translation: CASSPSSGGNYEQYF. This chain is built from TRBV18 and TRBJ2-7; D gene: possibly TRBD1, on 7 matching bases. The CDR3 sequence holds 15 residues, the cysteine and phenylalanine included. Only the CDR3 DNA is retained, 45 bases long and in frame from the first base. The germline V gene sets CDR1 to KGHSH and CDR2 to LQKENI. V is cut by 2 bases and J by 4 bases, and the space between the germline ends is 15 bases.